This T cell receptor (beta chain) was recovered during a study of CD8+CD57+ T cells in acquired aplastic anemia. Study summary: CD4+ and CD8+ cells, once sorted, gave DNA averaging about 3 ug. Whole-study results and caveats: Patients shared around 31 CD8+ CDR3 sequences with controls. CD8+ Simpson's diversity showed no significant patient-control difference.

Sequencing was done on patients that had shown CD8+CD57+ cell expansion by flow cytometry. Blood came from patients not yet given any therapy. Genomic DNA acted as the template from which TCR beta VDJ combination and CDR3 sequence profiling were carried out. TCRdb re-derived calls from the reads in MiXCR, one entry per CDR3 protein. The table shows over 150,000 distinct CDR3 sequences, with about 70% occurring only once. This clonotype was counted a single time. Its cognate antigen is unknown. Trimming stripped 7 bases from V and 1 base from J, with 11 bases between. Germline V gene sequence: CDR1 SQVTM, CDR2 ANQGSEA. The CDR3 is 12 amino acids.

The material sequenced was sorted CD4+, CD8+, or CD8+CD57+ T cells (not recorded which) from PBMCs. The chain carries TRBV29-1 and TRBJ2-7; maybe TRBD1 (5 bases). This TCR came from a human donor with aplastic anemia. The chain's CDR3 is CSAQGFSYEQYF. DNA for the CDR3: TGCAGCGCCCAGGGTTTTTCCTACGAGCAGTACTTC.